This T cell receptor beta chain was documented in a study of a mutant IDH1 vaccine in newly diagnosed glioma. In the case of this clone: Antigen unknown. This CDR3 fails to terminate in the conserved phenylalanine or tryptophan, so it likely reflects a read error. The DNA is omitted, as the CDR3 cannot be located on it reliably, and the CDR3 follows TCRdb's listing.

Germline V gene data show CDR1 as SEHNR and CDR2 as FQNEAQ (reference sequence). The CDR3 contains 9 residues when both ends are counted. Time point defined: week 35, safety follow-up. Every single dose of the vaccine, 300 ug of mutant IDH1 20-mer peptide, came with topical imiquimod. Eight vaccinations reached patients in weeks 1, 3, 5, 7, 11, 15, 19 and 23. Donors had new IDH1-mutant astrocytomas of WHO grade 3 or 4 (ATRX-lost). Measured with immunoSEQ multiplex PCR; TCRdb has only the in-frame clones, and not every one. The table records fewer than 45,000 clones, 85% to 90% of them present only once.

Sample: PBMCs, taken from a glioma patient whose treatment included an IDH1 peptide vaccine. The sequence was obtained from a man aged 40-50 years with glioma. The chain combines TRBV7-9 with TRBJ1-1. This chain's CDR3 is CASSLAGPL.